This TCR beta chain stems from a study of T cell repertoires in cytomegalovirus infection. This clonotype was observed many times. Between the trimmed V and J ends, which lost 2 bases and 8 bases, there was a span of 10 bases. The CDR3 runs 13 residues. The germline CDR1 and CDR2 sequences are SGHTA and FQGNSA. Each CDR3 protein is one row after TCRdb ran MiXCR on the reads. The repertoire holds under 800,000 distinct CDR3 sequences, with more than 20% as singletons. This sequence joins TRBV7-2 and TRBJ2-1, with D hard to call. Sample: CD8+ T cells from PBMCs. This TCR was sampled from a human donor in good health (CMV status not recorded). Some clones in this sample may be carry-over from other donors' samples. The CDR3 DNA reads TGTGCCAGCAGCTTACTAGGTAGCCATGAGCAGTTCTTC. This gives the protein CASSLLGSHEQFF.